These T cell receptor beta chains were read from a single sample in a study of blood T cell repertoires in COVID-19. TCRdb's copy holds only in-frame clones and misses some; the assay was immunoSEQ multiplex PCR. The sample consists of 330,000 or so clones, more than 75% of them appearing once. Specimen: PBMCs or T cells enriched from blood (not recorded which). All receptors come from a man in his forties in a cohort exposed to, infected with or recovered from COVID-19 (not recorded which). Both conserved end residues are part of each CDR3. The D gene is left open where the match is weak. The size field is filled for only some rows; it gives once, few, many or a size class.

j_gene,v_gene,abundance,d_gene,CDR3aa,CDR3nt
TRBJ1-5,TRBV7-2,-,-,CASSPQGSPQHF,TGTGCCAGCAGCCCCCAGGGTTCACCCCAGCATTTT
TRBJ1-2,TRBV10-3,-,TRBD1,CAITPGQGAWGYTF,TGTGCCATCACCCCGGGACAGGGGGCATGGGGCTACACCTTC
TRBJ2-1,TRBV7-3,-,-,CASSLSSTRGNEQFF,TGTGCCAGCAGCTTAAGTTCGACCAGGGGAAATGAGCAGTTCTTC
TRBJ2-7,TRBV5-6,-,TRBD2,CASSLLAGVGEQYF,TGTGCCAGCAGCCTCCTAGCGGGAGTAGGGGAGCAGTACTTC
TRBJ2-1,TRBV28,-,-,CASSAPNEQFF,TGTGCCAGCAGTGCGCCCAATGAGCAGTTCTTC
TRBJ1-6,TRBV5-4,-,-,CASSSDILRSSPLHF,TGTGCCAGCAGCTCGGACATTTTGCGGAGTTCACCCCTCCACTTT
TRBJ2-2,TRBV5-1,few,TRBD2,CASNQREGDTGELFF,TGCGCCAGCAACCAGCGGGAGGGAGACACCGGGGAGCTGTTTTTT
TRBJ2-2,TRBV5-4,-,-,CASSLVGIMNTGELFF,TGTGCCAGCAGCTTGGTTGGCATAATGAACACCGGGGAGCTGTTTTTT
TRBJ2-5,TRBV5-1,-,TRBD2,CASSLGTSGTQKETQYF,TGCGCCAGCAGCCTAGGGACTAGCGGGACCCAAAAAGAGACCCAGTACTTC
TRBJ1-3,TRBV7-9,-,-,CASSHITDSGNTIYF,TGTGCCAGCAGCCACATAACAGACTCTGGAAACACCATATATTTT